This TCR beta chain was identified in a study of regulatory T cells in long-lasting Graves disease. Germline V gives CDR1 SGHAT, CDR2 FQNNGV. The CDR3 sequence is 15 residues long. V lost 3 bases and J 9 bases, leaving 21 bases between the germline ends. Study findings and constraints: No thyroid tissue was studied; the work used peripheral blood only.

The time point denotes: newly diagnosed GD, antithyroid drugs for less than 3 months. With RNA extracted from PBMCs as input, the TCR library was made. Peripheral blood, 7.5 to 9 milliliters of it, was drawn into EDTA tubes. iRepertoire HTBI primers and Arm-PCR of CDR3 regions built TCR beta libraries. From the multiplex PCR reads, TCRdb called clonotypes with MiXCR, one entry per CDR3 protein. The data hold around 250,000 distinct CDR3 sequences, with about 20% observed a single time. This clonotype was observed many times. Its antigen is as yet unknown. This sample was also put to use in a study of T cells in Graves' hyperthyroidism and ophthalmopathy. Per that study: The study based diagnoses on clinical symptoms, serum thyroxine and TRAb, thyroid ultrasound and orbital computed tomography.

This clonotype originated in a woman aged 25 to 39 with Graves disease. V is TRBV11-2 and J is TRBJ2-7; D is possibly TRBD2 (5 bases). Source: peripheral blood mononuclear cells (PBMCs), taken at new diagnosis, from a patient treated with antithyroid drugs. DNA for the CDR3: TGTGCCAGCAGCTTGGCGTCCGGGTGGAGGCGTGGGCAGTACTTC. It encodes CASSLASGWRRGQYF.